A single T cell receptor beta chain is shown here with its context. The antigen is not known. This sample is drawn from a study of cytomegalovirus exposure and HLA in healthy donors. Germline CDR1 reads LGHNA; CDR2 reads YSLEER. V lost 0 bases and J lost 8; bases outside the gene matches: 7. The CDR3 loop spans 15 amino acids. Researchers ran the PCR with 60 Vbeta and 13 Jbeta primers. Measured with immunoSEQ multiplex PCR; TCRdb has only the in-frame clones, and not every one. Of about 180,000 clones in the sample, more than 75% were seen once. Study-wide results and limits: The study carried out a later analysis of TCR beta sequences. It associated around 17,000 of them with specific HLA alleles at a false discovery rate of 0.05. Available immune exposure information covered CMV serostatus only. It was taken for granted in presence/absence analyses that sequencing depth across donors was roughly uniform. A highly shared variant cluster was judged a likely technical artifact.

Specimen: PBMCs. The chain employs TRBV4-3 and TRBJ2-1, with TRBD1 matching over 7 bases. This TCR came from a middle-aged man in good health and CMV-seronegative. Here the CDR3 reads CASSQDTGDLDEQFF. The DNA for the CDR3 is TGCGCCAGCAGCCAAGATACAGGGGACCTGGATGAGCAGTTCTTC.